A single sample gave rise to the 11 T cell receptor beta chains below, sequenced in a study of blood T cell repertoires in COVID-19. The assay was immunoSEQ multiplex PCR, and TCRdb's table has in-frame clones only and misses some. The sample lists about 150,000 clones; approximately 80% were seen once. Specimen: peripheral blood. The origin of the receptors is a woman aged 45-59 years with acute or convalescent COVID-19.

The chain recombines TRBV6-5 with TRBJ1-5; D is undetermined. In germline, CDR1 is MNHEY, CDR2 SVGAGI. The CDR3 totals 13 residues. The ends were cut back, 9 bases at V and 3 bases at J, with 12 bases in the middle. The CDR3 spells CASEAVYNQPQHF. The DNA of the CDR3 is TGTGCCAGTGAGGCAGTTTACAATCAGCCCCAGCATTTT.

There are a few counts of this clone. The chain's CDR3 is CASSLGTASFNEQFF. CDR3 DNA: TGTGCCAGCAGCCTGGGGACAGCCTCGTTCAATGAGCAGTTCTTC. The chain recombines TRBV9 with TRBJ2-1, with TRBD1 identical over 7 bases. Germline V gives CDR1 SGDLS, CDR2 YYNGEE. This CDR3 has 15 residues. V shed 4 bases, J shed 6 bases, and the junction held 10 bases outside the gene matches.

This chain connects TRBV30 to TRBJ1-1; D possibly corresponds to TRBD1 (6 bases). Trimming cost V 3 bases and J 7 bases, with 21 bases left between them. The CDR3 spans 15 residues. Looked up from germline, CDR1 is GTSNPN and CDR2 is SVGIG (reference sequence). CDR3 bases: TGTGCCTGGAGCAGACCACCCACAGGGTCCAGTGAAGCTTTCTTT. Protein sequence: CAWSRPPTGSSEAFF.

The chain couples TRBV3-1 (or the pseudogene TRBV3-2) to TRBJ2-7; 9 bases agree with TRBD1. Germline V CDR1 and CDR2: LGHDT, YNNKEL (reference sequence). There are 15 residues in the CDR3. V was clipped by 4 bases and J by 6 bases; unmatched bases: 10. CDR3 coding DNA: TGTGCCAGCAGCCCTCAACAGGGGGCGCAAGGCGAGCAGTACTTC. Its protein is CASSPQQGAQGEQYF.

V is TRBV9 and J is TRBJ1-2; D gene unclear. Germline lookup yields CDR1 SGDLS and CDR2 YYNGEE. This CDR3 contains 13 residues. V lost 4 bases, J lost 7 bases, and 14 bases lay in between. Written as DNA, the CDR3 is TGTGCCAGCAGCCCCCTCCTCGGGGTTGGCTACACCTTC. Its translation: CASSPLLGVGYTF.

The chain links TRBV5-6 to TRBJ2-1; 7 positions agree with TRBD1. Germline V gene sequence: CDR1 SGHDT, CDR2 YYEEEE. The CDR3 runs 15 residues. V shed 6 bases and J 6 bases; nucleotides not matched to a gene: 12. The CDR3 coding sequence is TGTGCCAGCACCAATTCACGGGACAGCCCCAATGAGCAGTTCTTC. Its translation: CASTNSRDSPNEQFF.

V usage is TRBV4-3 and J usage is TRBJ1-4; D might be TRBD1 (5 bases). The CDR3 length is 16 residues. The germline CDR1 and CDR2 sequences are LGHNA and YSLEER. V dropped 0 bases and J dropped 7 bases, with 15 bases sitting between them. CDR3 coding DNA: TGCGCCAGCAGCCAAGATCCCGCAGGGTGGGGTGAAAAACTGTTTTTT. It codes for CASSQDPAGWGEKLFF.

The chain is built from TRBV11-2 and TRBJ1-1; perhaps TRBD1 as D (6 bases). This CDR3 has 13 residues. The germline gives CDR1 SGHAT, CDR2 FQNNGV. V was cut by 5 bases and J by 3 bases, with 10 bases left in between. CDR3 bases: TGTGCCAGCAGCCGGGCAGGGGACACTGAAGCTTTCTTT. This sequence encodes CASSRAGDTEAFF.

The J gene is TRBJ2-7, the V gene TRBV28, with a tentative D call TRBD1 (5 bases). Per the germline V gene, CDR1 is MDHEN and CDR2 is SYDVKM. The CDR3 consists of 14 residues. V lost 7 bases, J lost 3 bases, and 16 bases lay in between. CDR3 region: CASTLQGISYEQYF. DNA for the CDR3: TGTGCCAGCACTCTGCAGGGAATAAGCTACGAGCAGTACTTC.

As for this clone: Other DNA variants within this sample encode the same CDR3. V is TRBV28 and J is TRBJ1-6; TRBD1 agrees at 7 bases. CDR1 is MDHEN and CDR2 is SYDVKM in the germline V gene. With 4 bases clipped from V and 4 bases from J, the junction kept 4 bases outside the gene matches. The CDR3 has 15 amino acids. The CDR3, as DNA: TGTGCCAGCAGTTCTGGACAGGTGTATAATTCACCCCTCCACTTT. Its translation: CASSSGQVYNSPLHF.

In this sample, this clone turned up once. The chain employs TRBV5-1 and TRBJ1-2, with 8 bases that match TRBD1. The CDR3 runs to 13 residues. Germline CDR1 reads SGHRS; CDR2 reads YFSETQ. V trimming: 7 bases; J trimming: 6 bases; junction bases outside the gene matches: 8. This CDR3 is CASSRTGIDGYTF. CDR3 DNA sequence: TGCGCCAGCTCCAGGACAGGGATAGATGGCTACACCTTC.